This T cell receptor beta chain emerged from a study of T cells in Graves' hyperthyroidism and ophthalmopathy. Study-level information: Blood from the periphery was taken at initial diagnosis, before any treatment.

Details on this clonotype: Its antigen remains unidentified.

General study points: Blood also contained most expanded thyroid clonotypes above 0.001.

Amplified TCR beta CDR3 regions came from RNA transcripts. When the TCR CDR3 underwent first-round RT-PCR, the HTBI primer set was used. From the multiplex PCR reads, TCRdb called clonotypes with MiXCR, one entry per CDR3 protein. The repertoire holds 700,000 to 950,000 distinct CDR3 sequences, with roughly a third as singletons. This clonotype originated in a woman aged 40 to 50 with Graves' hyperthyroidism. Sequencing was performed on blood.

This chain's CDR3 is CASSQENLGLAGANVLTF. The DNA of the CDR3 is TGCGCCAGCAGCCAAGAAAACCTGGGCTTGGCTGGGGCCAACGTCCTGACTTTC. The chain joins TRBV4-3 to TRBJ2-6; D gene uncertain. V was trimmed by 0 bases and J by 2 bases, leaving 14 bases between them. The length of the CDR3 is 18 residues. In germline, CDR1 is LGHNA, CDR2 YSLEER.